The source of this TCR beta chain is a study of TIL therapy for anti-PD-1-resistant metastatic lung cancer. Study in general: Tumors were harvested before any PD-1/PD-L1 blockade. Most patients had lung adenocarcinoma; several tumors were EGFR-mutant, two ALK-rearranged; half smoked currently or formerly. Tumors carried a median about 1.5 non-synonymous mutations per megabase. The study's findings and limits: Treatment-naive, never-smoker and oncogene-addicted patients were overrepresented in this highly selected cohort.

The CDR3 contains 13 residues. Deletions cut 5 bases from V and 6 bases from J, with 11 bases between. CDR1 is KGHDR and CDR2 is SFDVKD in the germline V gene. Noted time point: pre-treatment sample, taken before nivolumab and TIL therapy. The libraries were made with immunoSEQ v3. Profiling relied on immunoSEQ multiplex PCR, and the TCRdb table lists in-frame clones only, not all of them. Of around 55,000 clones listed, about 81% are singletons. With regard to this clone: Its antigen is unknown.

The rearrangement joins TRBV24-1 to TRBJ2-3; D may be TRBD1 (5 bases). The sequencing here drew on blood, taken at baseline. This receptor was identified in a person aged 25 to 85 with non-small cell lung cancer. CDR3 protein: CATSVGQTDTQYF. The CDR3 DNA reads TGTGCCACCAGTGTCGGACAAACGGATACGCAGTATTTT.